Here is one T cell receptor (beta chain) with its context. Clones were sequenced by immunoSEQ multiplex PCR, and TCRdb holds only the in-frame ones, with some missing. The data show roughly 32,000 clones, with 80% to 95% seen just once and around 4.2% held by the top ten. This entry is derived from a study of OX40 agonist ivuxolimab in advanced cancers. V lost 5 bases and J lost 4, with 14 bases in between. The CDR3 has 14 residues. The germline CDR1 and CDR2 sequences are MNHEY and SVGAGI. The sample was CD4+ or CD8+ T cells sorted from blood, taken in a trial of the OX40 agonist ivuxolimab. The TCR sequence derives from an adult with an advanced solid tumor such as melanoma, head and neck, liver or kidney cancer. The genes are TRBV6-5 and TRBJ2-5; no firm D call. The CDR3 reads CASSPDFLVETQYF. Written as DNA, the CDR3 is TGTGCCAGCAGTCCCGACTTTCTGGTAGAGACCCAGTACTTC.